The 4 T cell receptor beta chains reported below all come from one sample, sequenced in a study of CD8 T cells in Susac syndrome. The authors reverse transcribed about 0.5 to 1 ug RNA with random hexamers. MiXCR, run by TCRdb on the immunoSEQ multiplex PCR reads, gives a single entry per CDR3 protein. The repertoire holds approximately 220,000 distinct CDR3 sequences, with more than 85% as singletons. Sample: CD4+ T cells from PBMCs. The receptors derive from a human donor with multiple sclerosis.

This rearrangement joins TRBV11-1 to TRBJ2-4, with TRBD1 as a possible D gene (6 bases). Germline V CDR1 and CDR2: SGHAT, FQDESV (reference sequence). CDR3 length: 14 residues. The V end was cut by 4 bases, the J end by 7 bases, with 14 bases between. The DNA for the CDR3 is TGTGCCAGCAGCTCCCCTGGAAGGGGGAACATTCAGTACTTC. Translation: CASSSPGRGNIQYF.

The CDR3 DNA follows: TGCAGCGTCGAACCCTTGGCCAGCACTGAAGCTTTCTTT. Translated, it gives CSVEPLASTEAFF. The V and J genes are TRBV29-1 and TRBJ1-1, with D unclear. Germline V gene lookup returns CDR1 SQVTM and CDR2 ANQGSEA. This CDR3 has 13 amino acids. V lost 6 bases, J lost 4 bases, and 15 bases lay in between.

This clonotype was picked up one time. The chain employs TRBV30 and TRBJ1-1; D remains unclear. The CDR3 totals 11 residues. The ends were cut back, 0 bases at V and 9 bases at J, with 8 bases in the middle. The germline V gene has CDR1 GTSNPN and CDR2 SVGIG (reference sequence). CDR3 sequence reads: CAWSVREKAFF. The CDR3 DNA is TGTGCCTGGAGTGTACGGGAGAAAGCTTTCTTT.

This clonotype was seen once. The gene calls are TRBV4-1 and TRBJ2-6; D unresolved. Germline CDR1 and CDR2: MGHRA and YSYEKL. The CDR3 is made up of 14 amino acids. Trimming left V 3 bases short and J 8 bases short, with 11 bases between. This CDR3 is CASSHTDRPNVLTF. The CDR3 bases are TGCGCCAGCAGCCACACGGACCGACCCAACGTCCTGACTTTC.